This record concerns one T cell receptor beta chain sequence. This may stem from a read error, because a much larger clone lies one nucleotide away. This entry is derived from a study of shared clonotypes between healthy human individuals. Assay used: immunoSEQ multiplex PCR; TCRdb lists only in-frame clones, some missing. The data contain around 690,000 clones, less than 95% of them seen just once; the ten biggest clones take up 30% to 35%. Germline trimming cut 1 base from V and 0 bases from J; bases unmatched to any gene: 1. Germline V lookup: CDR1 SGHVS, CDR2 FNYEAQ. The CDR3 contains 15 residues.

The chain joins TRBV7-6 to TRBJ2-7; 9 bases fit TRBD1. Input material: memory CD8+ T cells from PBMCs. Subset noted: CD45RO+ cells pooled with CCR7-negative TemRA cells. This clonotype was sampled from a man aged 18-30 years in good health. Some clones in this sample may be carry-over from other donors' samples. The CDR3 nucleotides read TGTGCCAGCAGCTTAGGACAGGGGGGCTCCTACGAGCAGTACTTC. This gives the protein CASSLGQGGSYEQYF.